Below are 2 T cell receptor beta chains sequenced from a single sample in a study of blood T cell repertoires in COVID-19. Profiled with immunoSEQ multiplex PCR; TCRdb holds only in-frame clones, not every one. The sample lists about 150,000 clones, 84% occurring once. The material sequenced was PBMCs or T cells enriched from blood (not recorded which). Every receptor here comes from a man over 45 who had recovered from COVID-19.

This rearrangement joins TRBV6-5 to TRBJ1-2; 9 nucleotides agree with TRBD1. Trimming removed 6 bases from V and 7 bases from J; junction bases left unmatched: 9. Germline CDR1 is MNHEY and CDR2 is SVGAGI. The CDR3 sequence is 14 residues long. CDR3 residues: CASSPGQGLGGYTF. Here the CDR3 DNA reads TGTGCCAGCAGCCCGGGACAGGGTTTGGGTGGCTACACCTTC.

This chain connects TRBV7-9 to TRBJ1-5, with D maybe TRBD1 (6 bases). With 1 base removed from V and 5 bases from J, the gap between germline ends came to 9 bases. CDR3 length: 14 amino acids. Germline-derived CDR1 and CDR2 are SEHNR and FQNEAQ (reference sequence). The CDR3 nucleotides read TGTGCCAGCAGCTTAGGGGCAGGGGATCAGCCCCAGCATTTT. Protein sequence: CASSLGAGDQPQHF.